These 23 T cell receptor beta chains were all obtained from the same sample, sequenced in a study of tumor-infiltrating lymphocytes in primary liver carcinoma. Unsorted bulk tissue, about 19-32 mg of it, served as the source for co-extraction of RNA and DNA. Researchers generated TCR beta cDNA from approximately 450 ng of total RNA, relying on a constant-region primer. Three rounds of nested multiplex PCR with slightly modified ARM-PCR produced TCR beta libraries. Investigators reported that the first two PCR rounds, at around 9 cycles each, used TRBV1-TRBV30 forward primers with a C-beta reverse primer. A single record per CDR3 protein comes from TCRdb applying MiXCR to the multiplex PCR reads. The sample shows just under 95,000 distinct CDR3 sequences, about 70% of them seen only once. The sample consisted of tumor-adjacent normal liver tissue. Receptors originate from a man between 40 and 49 years old with primary liver carcinoma and hepatitis B virus infection.

About this clonotype: This CDR3 is missing its conserved last phenylalanine or tryptophan, likely due to a read error. The chain uses TRBV29-1 and TRBJ2-7; 9 nucleotides agree with TRBD1. This CDR3 region has 13 residues. Germline CDR1 is SQVTM and CDR2 is ANQGSEA. This CDR3 reads CSARQGVTYGQYL. In nucleotides, the CDR3 is TGCAGCGCTCGACAGGGGGTCACCTACGGGCAGTACCTC.

Notes on this clonotype: Relative to the germline gene, one junction end is altered; a read error may explain this. J is TRBJ2-1 and V is TRBV11-2; 8 bases are a match to TRBD2. The CDR3 is 18 amino acids. Germline V gene data show CDR1 as SGHAT and CDR2 as FQNNGV. CDR3 bases: TGTGCCGGCAGCTTTCCTGGACTAGCAGGAGAACCCTACAATGAGCAGTTCTTC. It is translated as CAGSFPGLAGEPYNEQFF.

As for this clonotype: The junction does not match germline at one end; this may be a read error. CDR3 region: CASTRESDMQYF. In DNA form, the CDR3 reads TGTGCCAGCACACGGGAATCAGATATGCAGTATTTT. V and J are TRBV28 and TRBJ2-3; maybe TRBD2 (5 bases). The CDR3 extends over 12 amino acids. Germline CDR1 and CDR2: MDHEN and SYDVKM.

This clonotype was recorded once. A much more abundant neighbour one base away suggests this may be a read error. V is TRBV12-3 or TRBV12-4 and J is TRBJ2-7; weak D call: TRBD1 (5 bases). This CDR3 contains 14 residues. Trimming left V 6 bases short and J 3 bases short, with 15 bases between. CDR3 in DNA: TGTGCCAGCAGCCGCCAGACAGCATACTACGAGCAGTACTTC. Residues: CASSRQTAYYEQYF.

This clonotype was seen ten or more times. The rearrangement uses TRBV5-4 and TRBJ1-2; D is ambiguous. The V gene lost 0 bases and the J gene lost 5 bases, with 11 bases spanning the gap. CDR1 is SGHNT and CDR2 is YYREEE in the germline V gene (reference sequence). This CDR3 region has 14 residues. The CDR3 bases are TGTGCCAGCAGCTTGGAGTCGGTCGGGTATGGCTACACCTTC. It yields the protein CASSLESVGYGYTF.

On this clonotype: A much larger clone lies a single base off, so this may be a read error. As the CDR3 is not closed by the conserved phenylalanine or tryptophan, this likely results from a read error. This chain joins TRBV4-1 and TRBJ1-1; 8 bases map to TRBD1. This CDR3 is 15 amino acids long. Per the germline V gene, CDR1 is MGHRA and CDR2 is YSYEKL. With V trimmed by 4 bases and J by 6 bases, 10 bases remained unmatched. The CDR3 is CASSPLAGGFSEAFS. CDR3 DNA: TGCGCCAGCAGCCCCTTGGCAGGGGGCTTCTCTGAAGCTTTCTCT.

The rearrangement joins TRBV18 to TRBJ2-6; D call uncertain. CDR1 is KGHSH and CDR2 is LQKENI in the germline V gene. V lost 2 bases and J lost 0, with 8 bases in between. The CDR3 is 16 amino acids. The CDR3 here is CASSPFRSSGANVLTF. The CDR3 coding sequence is TGTGCCAGCTCACCATTCCGGTCCTCTGGGGCCAACGTCCTGACTTTC.

Details on this clonotype: A much larger clone lies one base from this, so it may be a read error. V is TRBV30 and J is TRBJ1-4; a possible D gene is TRBD1 (5 bases). The CDR3 has 14 residues. CDR1 GTSNPN and CDR2 SVGIG come from the germline V gene (reference sequence). CDR3 loop: CAWSRSGAGEILFF. CDR3 DNA: TGTGCCTGGAGTCGTTCCGGGGCCGGGGAAATACTGTTTTTT.

This clonotype appeared a few times. The rearrangement links TRBV6-1 to TRBJ2-1, with 7 bases lining up with TRBD2. Trimming cost V 2 bases and J 2 bases; bases outside gene matches: 6. CDR3 length equals 16 residues. The germline V gene has CDR1 MNHNS and CDR2 SASEGT. As DNA, the CDR3 is TGTGCCAGCAGTGAATGGACGGGAGGAGCCTACAATGAGCAGTTCTTC. Translation gives CASSEWTGGAYNEQFF.

V and J are TRBV28 and TRBJ1-6; D not certain. Trimming left V 3 bases short and J 0 bases short, with 6 bases between. From germline, CDR1 is MDHEN and CDR2 SYDVKM. The CDR3 is 15 residues long. CDR3 sequence (DNA): TGTGCCAGCAGTTTTCGGGACTCCTATAATTCACCCCTCCACTTT. Translated, it gives CASSFRDSYNSPLHF.

A word on this clonotype: Germline is not matched at one junction end, which may reflect a read error. The chain combines TRBV5-1 with TRBJ2-2; 7 bases map to TRBD2. CDR1 and CDR2 from the germline V gene are SGHRS and YFSETQ. CDR3 length: 16 residues. In nucleotides, the CDR3 is TGTGCCAGCAGCTTCCGTACTAGCGATAACACCGGGGAGCTGTTTTTT. This translates into CASSFRTSDNTGELFF.

Points on this clonotype: This CDR3 fails to terminate in the conserved phenylalanine or tryptophan, so it likely reflects a read error. This chain joins TRBV12-3 or TRBV12-4 and TRBJ2-3, with D uncertain. The CDR3 is made up of 14 amino acids. CDR3 residues: CASNLGQGTDTQYL. In DNA, the CDR3 is TGTGCCAGCAATTTAGGGCAGGGCACAGATACGCAGTATTTA.

CDR3 amino acids: CASSWDIDSNQPQHF. The CDR3 DNA reads as TGTGCCAGCAGCTGGGACATTGATAGCAATCAGCCCCAGCATTTT. V usage is TRBV7-2 and J usage is TRBJ1-5, with D maybe TRBD1 (6 bases). Trimming cost V 4 bases and J 0 bases, with 10 bases left between them. The CDR3 totals 15 residues. Germline values: CDR1 SGHTA, CDR2 FQGNSA.

This clonotype was seen many times. The V gene is TRBV6-6, the J gene TRBJ2-3, with 7 bases aligning to TRBD2. The germline V gene encodes CDR1 MNHNY and CDR2 SVGAGI (reference sequence). J lost 0 bases, V lost 6 bases, and 6 bases had no gene match. The CDR3 runs 15 residues. The CDR3 DNA reads TGTGCCAGCAGCCACGAGCGGGAAAGCACAGATACGCAGTATTTT. This encodes CASSHERESTDTQYF.

This clonotype was seen repeatedly, ten times or more. The chain carries TRBV30 and TRBJ2-3, with 7 bases fitting TRBD2. The ends lost 2 bases at V and 4 bases at J; junction bases unmatched: 24. Looked up from germline, CDR1 is GTSNPN and CDR2 is SVGIG (reference sequence). The CDR3 has 20 residues. CDR3 loop: CAWSPQLGSGLPVSPDTQYF. The CDR3 DNA is TGTGCCTGGAGTCCCCAACTGGGTAGCGGGTTGCCCGTTTCCCCAGATACGCAGTATTTT.

The CDR3 DNA reads as TGTGCCTGCCCTCGCTCCGGGACAAGGAACTATGGCTACACCTTC. It is translated as CACPRSGTRNYGYTF. This sequence joins TRBV30 and TRBJ1-2; D might be TRBD1 (6 bases). The CDR3 has 15 residues. The germline gives CDR1 GTSNPN, CDR2 SVGIG (reference sequence). Trimming took 6 bases from V and 2 from J, leaving 19 bases between them.

This clonotype was picked up many times. V and J are TRBV4-2 and TRBJ1-2; D remains ambiguous. CDR1 is LGHNA and CDR2 is YNFKEQ in the germline V gene. V dropped 0 bases and J dropped 1 base, with 9 bases sitting between them. CDR3 size: 15 residues. The CDR3: CASSQENGVNYGYTF. The CDR3 nucleotides read TGTGCCAGCAGCCAAGAGAACGGGGTTAACTATGGCTACACCTTC.

Points on this clonotype: Just one base apart from a much larger clone, this may be a read error. As the CDR3 is not closed by the conserved phenylalanine or tryptophan, this likely results from a read error. V is TRBV28 and J is TRBJ2-5, with 8 bases matching TRBD1. V lost 2 bases and J lost 5; bases outside the gene matches: 4. The length of the CDR3 is 14 residues. Germline V gene sequence: CDR1 MDHEN, CDR2 SYDVKM. In DNA, the CDR3 is TGTGCCAGCAGTTTACAGGGGGCCGGGGAGACCCAGTACCTC. Amino acids: CASSLQGAGETQYL.

The chain combines TRBV6-1 with TRBJ2-3; 8 positions agree with TRBD1. The CDR3 spans 18 residues. Losses at the gene ends were 3 bases for V and 6 bases for J; bases not matched to a gene: 17. CDR1 is MNHNS, CDR2 SASEGT, per germline. CDR3 in amino acids: CASSDGLGQGEWYDTQYF. The CDR3 coding sequence is TGTGCCAGCAGTGATGGCCTTGGACAGGGTGAATGGTACGATACGCAGTATTTT.

The chain combines TRBV11-2 with TRBJ2-7, with TRBD2 as a possible D gene (6 bases). The germline V gene has CDR1 SGHAT and CDR2 FQNNGV. CDR3 length equals 17 residues. Deletions cut 5 bases from V and 3 bases from J, with 23 bases between. The CDR3 spells CASSLAIGGPLFYEQYF. CDR3 in DNA: TGTGCCAGCAGCCTAGCGATAGGAGGGCCCCTATTCTACGAGCAGTACTTC.

As for this clonotype: Sequence at one end of the junction differs from germline and may be a read error. The rearrangement joins TRBV11-2 to TRBJ1-2; D is ambiguous. CDR1 is SGHAT and CDR2 is FQNNGV in the germline V gene. The CDR3 length is 13 residues. The CDR3 is CVSSLEGNYGYTF. The CDR3 coding sequence is TGTGTCAGCAGCTTAGAAGGGAACTATGGCTACACATTC.

Comments on this clonotype: Compared with germline, one end of the junction differs, possibly owing to a read error. This chain connects TRBV11-2 to TRBJ2-7; tentatively, D is TRBD1 or TRBD2 (5 bases each). The V gene's germline CDR1 is SGHAT and CDR2 FQNNGV. The CDR3 sequence is 15 residues long. The CDR3 DNA reads TGTACCAGCAGCCCAGGGCCGGGGATGACCTACGAGCAATACTTC. Encoded protein: CTSSPGPGMTYEQYF.

Worth noting for this clonotype: The junction differs from germline at one of its ends, possibly a read error. The V and J genes are TRBV11-2 and TRBJ1-2, with TRBD1 matching 7 bases. Looked up from germline, CDR1 is SGHAT and CDR2 is FQNNGV. The CDR3 has 16 amino acids. DNA for the CDR3: TGTACCAGCAGCCCATTAGGGGGACAGAGGGCAGGTGGCTACACCTTC. It specifies CTSSPLGGQRAGGYTF.